The source of this T cell receptor (beta chain) is a study of blood T cells in healthy people across ages. Notes on the study in general: A strong correlation was found between TCR beta diversity and the percentage of naive T cells. It was not possible, with unsorted PBMCs, to conclusively compare naive and antigen-experienced cells.

A few counts support this clonotype. Its antigen is currently unknown. Primers used in a second PCR of about 7 to 12 cycles were a sample-barcoded 5' primer and a J-beta primer mix. Unique molecular identifiers of 12 random nucleotides labeled each cDNA. From the 5' RACE reads, TCRdb called clonotypes with MiXCR, one entry per CDR3 protein. The top ten hold 25% to 30% of the sample, which has hundreds of thousands of distinct CDR3 sequences, around three fifths seen once. Material: blood. The origin of this receptor is a man aged 40-49 years in good health.

CDR3 loop: CASSRGGGVPPRYNEQYF. CDR3 in DNA: TGTGCCAGCTCCCGGGGGGGCGGGGTGCCCCCCAGGTACAATGAGCAGTACTTC. This sequence joins TRBV7-9 and TRBJ2-5; 8 bases are shared with TRBD2. The CDR3 is 18 residues long. Germline V CDR1 and CDR2: SEHNR, FQNEAQ (reference sequence). V was pared by 8 bases and J by 11 bases, with 28 bases of the junction left unmatched.